This section outlines one T cell receptor beta chain sequence together with its context. Its specificity is not known. The PCR had 60 Vbeta and 13 Jbeta primers. The repertoire was sequenced with immunoSEQ multiplex PCR; TCRdb's copy has only in-frame clones and lacks some. The table has 150,000 to 170,000 clones, 65% to 80% seen once. This sample was included in a study of cytomegalovirus exposure and HLA in healthy donors. Study results and caveats: Several of the most significant clusters appeared linked to common viral pathogens, based on a later analysis. The classifier reportedly diagnosed cytomegalovirus status with high specificity and sensitivity.

The V and J ends lost 5 bases and 5 bases, in that order; junction bases with no gene match: 5. Germline CDR1 reads SQVTM; CDR2 reads ANQGSEA. The CDR3 runs 14 residues. The origin of this receptor is a man aged 18 to 30 in good health and CMV-seronegative. The chain couples TRBV29-1 to TRBJ1-4; 10 bases map to TRBD1. Sequencing was performed on PBMCs. The CDR3 nucleotides read TGCAGCGTTAAAGGACAGGGGGGAAATGAAAAACTGTTTTTT. Encoded protein: CSVKGQGGNEKLFF.